This record concerns one TCR beta chain sequence. Authors' processing steps: From reference gene primer amplification, estimates of nucleated cell counts were derived. Measured with immunoSEQ multiplex PCR; TCRdb has only the in-frame clones, and not every one. The D gene and trimming were derived from the DNA, and the V and J assignments and clone size from that table. The repertoire holds 200,000 to 250,000 clones, 65% to 90% seen once, with 6.5% to 9% in the top ten. Trimming cost V 0 bases and J 8 bases; bases outside gene matches: 5. The CDR3 loop spans 14 amino acids. In germline, CDR1 is SGHDT, CDR2 YYEEEE. This entry is derived from a study of blood T cell repertoires in COVID-19. The wider study: PBMCs, B-cell-depleted T cells, or T cells provided the cDNA or gDNA that made up the material.

This clonotype was obtained from a woman between 50 and 59 years old with acute or convalescent COVID-19. The specimen sequenced was peripheral blood. The chain employs TRBV5-6 and TRBJ2-7, with 10 bases fitting TRBD1. This CDR3 is CASSLGTGGSKQYF. The CDR3 DNA sequence: TGTGCCAGCAGCTTGGGGACAGGGGGATCGAAGCAGTACTTC.